Shown below are 27 T cell receptor beta chains from a single sample sequenced in a study of T cells in Graves' hyperthyroidism and ophthalmopathy. RNA transcripts provided the source from which TCR beta CDR3 regions were amplified. Primed by the HTBI set, a first-round RT-PCR was run on the TCR CDR3. One entry per CDR3 protein, called by TCRdb with MiXCR from the multiplex PCR reads. The table includes roughly 500,000 distinct CDR3 sequences, more than 45% detected once. The specimen sequenced was peripheral blood or thyroid tissue (not recorded which). These receptors came from an adult woman with Graves' disease, either hyperthyroidism or ophthalmopathy (not recorded which).

The V and J genes are TRBV20-1 and TRBJ2-5; 9 positions match TRBD2. The CDR3 totals 13 residues. Germline CDR1 reads DFQATT; CDR2 reads SNEGSKA (reference sequence). Trimming at V came to 3 bases and at J to 3 bases, leaving 2 bases not matched to a gene. The CDR3 region has the DNA TGCAGTGCTAGGGTAGCGGGGGAAGAGACCCAGTACTTC. Protein product: CSARVAGEETQYF.

This clonotype appeared many times. This chain joins TRBV6-5 and TRBJ1-2; the D gene is possibly TRBD1 (6 bases). With 6 bases removed from V and 5 bases from J, the gap between germline ends came to 25 bases. Germline V gene lookup returns CDR1 MNHEY and CDR2 SVGAGI. This CDR3 comprises 17 residues. The CDR3 protein is CASRRLAGARAEYGYTF. The CDR3 DNA sequence: TGTGCCAGCAGACGCCTCGCGGGGGCACGGGCCGAGTATGGCTACACCTTC.

In its sample, this clonotype was seen many times. The rearrangement uses TRBV29-1 and TRBJ2-7; 7 positions agree with TRBD2. The CDR3 is 13 amino acids. Losses at the gene ends were 6 bases for V and 5 bases for J; bases not matched to a gene: 10. Germline CDR1 is SQVTM and CDR2 is ANQGSEA. CDR3 nucleotides: TGCAGCGTGGCTGGCGGGAGCGAGAACGAGCAGTACTTC. It encodes CSVAGGSENEQYF.

The chain has TRBV12-3 or TRBV12-4 and TRBJ2-5, with D hard to call. V was cut by 5 bases and J by 5 bases, with 15 bases left in between. The CDR3 loop spans 14 amino acids. The CDR3 region is CASSEGPYRETQYF. CDR3 DNA sequence: TGTGCCAGCAGTGAAGGGCCCTACCGGGAGACCCAGTACTTC.

This clonotype was counted ten times or more. The chain is built from TRBV20-1 and TRBJ2-5; TRBD1 might be the D (5 bases). Trimming took 3 bases from V and 3 from J, leaving 11 bases between them. This CDR3 region has 13 residues. Looked up from germline, CDR1 is DFQATT and CDR2 is SNEGSKA (reference sequence). CDR3 loop: CSARRTGEETQYF. Here the CDR3 DNA reads TGCAGTGCTAGGCGCACAGGAGAAGAGACCCAGTACTTC.

The J gene is TRBJ2-7, the V gene TRBV27; 8 positions agree with TRBD1. V trimming: 5 bases; J trimming: 5 bases; junction bases outside the gene matches: 8. Germline assignment: CDR1 MNHEY and CDR2 SMNVEV (reference sequence). This CDR3 has 14 amino acids. The CDR3 protein is CASSHGQGLHEQYF. The CDR3 DNA sequence: TGTGCCAGCAGTCACGGACAGGGTCTCCACGAGCAGTACTTC.

The gene calls are TRBV10-3 and TRBJ1-4, with a possible D match to TRBD1 (5 bases). Trimming removed 6 bases at V and 10 bases at J, with 12 bases between. CDR1 and CDR2 from the germline V gene are ENHRY and SYGVKD. The CDR3 sequence is 12 residues long. CDR3 region: CAIRDTVGKLFF. CDR3 in DNA: TGTGCCATCAGGGACACAGTTGGAAAACTGTTTTTT.

This rearrangement joins TRBV30 to TRBJ2-2; 10 nucleotides line up with TRBD2. The CDR3 consists of 17 residues. The germline V gene encodes CDR1 GTSNPN and CDR2 SVGIG (reference sequence). Losses at the gene ends were 8 bases for V and 2 bases for J; bases not matched to a gene: 14. The CDR3 nucleotides are TGTGCCCTCAGGCGACAATTAGCGGGAGGCAACACCGGGGAGCTGTTTTTT. This sequence encodes CALRRQLAGGNTGELFF.

The chain links TRBV15 to TRBJ2-7; 8 positions match TRBD1. This CDR3 spans 13 amino acids. Losses at the gene ends were 5 bases for V and 9 bases for J; bases not matched to a gene: 9. Germline values: CDR1 LNHNV, CDR2 YYDKDF (reference sequence). CDR3 sequence: CATSGRDRGAQYF. The CDR3 DNA is TGTGCCACCAGCGGGCGAGACAGGGGCGCGCAGTACTTC.

This chain joins TRBV5-1 and TRBJ2-7, with 7 bases fitting TRBD1. The CDR3 consists of 13 residues. CDR1 is SGHRS, CDR2 YFSETQ, per germline. V lost 3 bases to trimming and J lost 5 bases; unmatched junction nucleotides: 5. The CDR3 sequence is CASSSIQGDEQYF. Written as DNA, the CDR3 is TGCGCCAGCAGCTCGATCCAGGGGGACGAGCAGTACTTC. The variable domain in full, completed from reference TRBV5-1 and TRBJ2-7, reads KAGVTQTPRYLIKTRGQQVTLSCSPISGHRSVSWYQQTPGQGLQFLFEYFSETQRNKGNFPGRFSGRQFSNSRSEMNVSTLELGDSALYLCASSSIQGDEQYFGPGTRLTVT.

V is TRBV14 and J is TRBJ2-7; no clear D. Trimming left V 9 bases short and J 2 bases short, with 2 bases between. Per germline, CDR1 SGHDN and CDR2 FVKESK. CDR3 size: 9 residues. CDR3 loop: CARPYEQYF. CDR3 DNA sequence: TGTGCCAGACCCTACGAGCAGTACTTC.

The J gene is TRBJ2-6, the V gene TRBV7-9; weak D call: TRBD2 (5 bases). This CDR3 spans 12 amino acids. Trimming left V 0 bases short and J 17 bases short, with 11 bases between. Germline V CDR1 and CDR2: SEHNR, FQNEAQ (reference sequence). The CDR3 region has the DNA TGTGCCAGCAGCTTAGCCAGCCTCGGGATGACTTTC. Its translation is CASSLASLGMTF.

This clonotype was counted at least ten times. This chain connects TRBV29-1 to TRBJ1-5, with 8 bases lining up with TRBD1. The CDR3 is 12 residues long. Trimming cost V 7 bases and J 7 bases; bases outside gene matches: 6. Germline CDR1 and CDR2: SQVTM and ANQGSEA. The CDR3 sequence: CSAGQGRQPQHF. The DNA of the CDR3 is TGCAGCGCTGGACAGGGTCGGCAGCCCCAGCATTTT.

Concerning this clonotype itself: A much larger clonotype is one base distant, so this may be a read error. The V and J genes are TRBV5-1 and TRBJ2-5, with D perhaps matching TRBD2 (6 bases). From germline, CDR1 is SGHRS and CDR2 YFSETQ. Trimming took 4 bases from V and 9 from J, leaving 22 bases between them. This CDR3 region has 15 residues. CDR3 protein: CASSPSSARGEAQYF. The CDR3 coding sequence is TGCGCCAGCAGCCCTTCTAGCGCGAGAGGGGAGGCCCAGTACTTC.

The chain has TRBV29-1 and TRBJ1-1, with D perhaps matching TRBD1 (5 bases). The CDR3 is 12 residues long. V lost 2 bases to trimming and J lost 4 bases, with 8 bases between them. Germline CDR1 SQVTM, CDR2 ANQGSEA. Written as DNA, the CDR3 is TGCAGCGTTGAATTTGGGGGCACTGAAGCTTTCTTT. This sequence encodes CSVEFGGTEAFF.

The chain carries TRBV18 and TRBJ1-1, with a possible D match to TRBD1 (5 bases). This CDR3 is built from 15 residues. Germline V gene sequence: CDR1 KGHSH, CDR2 LQKENI. V lost 3 bases, J lost 1 base, and 12 bases lay in between. CDR3 sequence: CASSPPGRQNTEAFF. The CDR3 nucleotides read TGTGCCAGCTCACCTCCGGGACGCCAGAACACTGAAGCTTTCTTT.

This clonotype was counted once. Sequence at one end of the junction differs from germline and may be a read error. The chain links TRBV2 to TRBJ1-1; weak D call: TRBD1 (5 bases). Per the germline V gene, CDR1 is SNHLY and CDR2 is FYNNEI. The CDR3 spans 13 residues. CDR3 sequence: CVSSLGPNTEAFF. The CDR3 nucleotides are TGCGTCAGCAGTCTGGGACCGAACACTGAAGCTTTCTTT.

The V gene is TRBV7-2, the J gene TRBJ2-6; D gene uncertain. V lost 5 bases to trimming and J lost 5 bases, with 7 bases between them. The CDR3 totals 13 residues. The germline V gene has CDR1 SGHTA and CDR2 FQGNSA. CDR3 sequence (DNA): TGTGCCAGCAGCGCTTACAGGGCCAACGTCCTGACTTTC. It encodes CASSAYRANVLTF.

This clonotype showed up many times. V and J are TRBV27 and TRBJ1-6; tentatively, D is TRBD1 (6 bases). Germline lookup yields CDR1 MNHEY and CDR2 SMNVEV (reference sequence). The CDR3 runs to 14 residues. V was cut by 6 bases and J by 13 bases, with 19 bases left in between. In nucleotides, the CDR3 is TGTGCCAGCAGCCATAAGGACAGCGGACTTCCCCTCCACTTT. It translates to CASSHKDSGLPLHF.

This clonotype is a singleton in its sample. The CDR3 DNA reads as TGTGCCAGCGACGTACAGGGGATTAATGAAAAACTGTTTTTT. Protein sequence: CASDVQGINEKLFF. The chain has TRBV2 and TRBJ1-4; 7 bases align to TRBD1. The CDR3 covers 14 residues. V dropped 8 bases and J dropped 4; count of bases not matched to a gene: 7. The V gene's germline CDR1 is SNHLY and CDR2 FYNNEI.

V is TRBV11-1 and J is TRBJ2-1; D unresolved. Trimming left V 3 bases short and J 5 bases short, with 8 bases between. The germline gives CDR1 SGHAT, CDR2 FQDESV (reference sequence). The CDR3 runs to 13 residues. Written as DNA, the CDR3 is TGTGCCAGCAGCTTGAATCCCCACAATGAGCAGTTCTTC. Its translation is CASSLNPHNEQFF.

This clonotype was seen once. This chain joins TRBV7-9 and TRBJ2-5; D not resolved. Germline CDR1 SEHNR, CDR2 FQNEAQ (reference sequence). Trimming removed 4 bases from V and 2 bases from J, with 20 bases in between. CDR3 length equals 17 residues. The CDR3 spells CASSSSLGVSAQETQYF. CDR3 DNA: TGTGCCAGCAGCTCTAGTCTAGGTGTATCGGCGCAAGAGACCCAGTACTTC. Using reference TRBV7-9 and TRBJ2-5 for the parts outside the CDR3, the full variable domain is DTGVSQNPRHKITKRGQNVTFRCDPISEHNRLYWYRQTLGQGPEFLTYFQNEAQLEKSRLLSDRFSAERPKGSFSTLEIQRTEQGDSAMYLCASSSSLGVSAQETQYFGPGTRLLVL.

The V gene is TRBV7-6, the J gene TRBJ2-7; TRBD1 aligns across 7 bases. This CDR3 has 17 residues. V shed 5 bases, J shed 7 bases, and the junction held 20 bases outside the gene matches. CDR1 is SGHVS and CDR2 is FNYEAQ in the germline V gene. CDR3 sequence: CASSKRQGPGPAAEQYF. DNA for the CDR3: TGTGCCAGCAGCAAACGACAGGGACCGGGACCAGCCGCGGAGCAGTACTTC.

CDR3 sequence reads: CASSLALGTSGEETQYF. The CDR3 DNA is TGTGCCAGCAGCTTAGCCCTGGGGACTAGCGGGGAAGAGACCCAGTACTTC. V gene TRBV7-6 combines with J gene TRBJ2-5, with 13 bases matching TRBD2. V gave up 0 bases and J gave up 3 bases; unmatched junction bases: 4. From germline, CDR1 is SGHVS and CDR2 FNYEAQ. The CDR3 has 17 residues.

This clonotype was detected a few times. The DNA of the CDR3 is TGTGCCAGCAGCTTGCCGGGCCGGGGGCGAGAGACCCAGTACTTC. Amino acid sequence: CASSLPGRGRETQYF. The rearrangement links TRBV5-4 to TRBJ2-5; TRBD1 or TRBD2 may be the D gene (6 bases each). Trimming pared 1 base from V and 4 bases from J, leaving 14 bases between. There are 15 residues in the CDR3. Germline CDR1 is SGHNT and CDR2 is YYREEE (reference sequence). Supplemented by reference TRBV5-4 and TRBJ2-5, the full variable domain reads ETGVTQSPTHLIKTRGQQVTLRCSSQSGHNTVSWYQQALGQGPQFIFQYYREEENGRGNFPPRFSGLQFPNYSSELNVNALELDDSALYLCASSLPGRGRETQYFGPGTRLLVL.

Remarks on this clonotype: Relative to the germline gene, one junction end is altered; a read error may explain this. The chain uses TRBV7-2 and TRBJ1-2; the D is unclear. The CDR3 length is 16 residues. Germline CDR1 is SGHTA and CDR2 is FQGNSA. In DNA form, the CDR3 reads TGTGCCAGCAGTTTAGCGCACACGGGTATTTTGAGTGGCTACACCTTC. This encodes CASSLAHTGILSGYTF.

In its sample, this clonotype was seen many times. The J gene is TRBJ2-4, the V gene TRBV4-1; D is perhaps TRBD1 or TRBD2 (7 bases each). CDR3 length equals 13 residues. V lost 7 bases and J lost 8, with 15 bases in between. Germline CDR1 and CDR2: MGHRA and YSYEKL. The CDR3 loop is CASTMTGRDIQYF. The CDR3 nucleotides read TGCGCCAGCACCATGACAGGGAGGGACATTCAGTACTTC.